The sequence of this T cell receptor (beta chain) was determined in a study of T-cell reconstitution after alpha-beta-depleted transplantation in children. Overall study findings and caveats: When one year had passed after transplant, most T-cell counts and diversity came from newly produced T cells. Recipient T cells and thymic progenitors that survived were the source of the high TCRbeta diversity seen at day 60 in some patients.

Unique molecular identifiers were used to barcode this TCRbeta library. TCRdb analysed the PCR reads with MiXCR anew, one entry per CDR3 protein. Counted here are about a million distinct CDR3 sequences, around 30% occurring once; the ten biggest clones make up under 30%. The V gene's germline CDR1 is SGHRS and CDR2 YFSETQ. The CDR3 loop spans 19 amino acids. The V end was cut by 0 bases, the J end by 1 base, with 22 bases between. This clonotype occurred a few times. Antigen specificity is unknown. The chain has TRBV5-1 and TRBJ1-1; D not certain. This receptor was taken from a boy younger than two who had a stem cell transplant for SCID, so the T cells may come from the graft donor. The sample consisted of PBMCs, mostly from graft donor cells, taken 360 days after TCRalphabeta/CD19-depleted stem cell transplant. CDR3 coding DNA: TGCGCCAGCAGCTTGGGAGGTAGAGTTGTCCAGCCTACGAACACTGAAGCTTTCTTT. Amino acids: CASSLGGRVVQPTNTEAFF. Supplemented by reference TRBV5-1 and TRBJ1-1, the full variable domain reads KAGVTQTPRYLIKTRGQQVTLSCSPISGHRSVSWYQQTPGQGLQFLFEYFSETQRNKGNFPGRFSGRQFSNSRSEMNVSTLELGDSALYLCASSLGGRVVQPTNTEAFFGQGTRLTVV.